This TCR beta chain originates from a study of T cell clonotyping in hematopoietic cell transplantation. Whole-study results and caveats: Higher Inverse Simpson Index values in graft donor and pretransplant recipient predicted broader posttransplant TCR diversity. At the given depth, recipient repertoires were over 95% de novo clonotypes. Cells were unsorted, so CD4 and CD8 contributions were not separated.

Note on this clone: Its antigen is currently unknown.

Germline V CDR1 and CDR2: MNHNS, SASEGT. The CDR3 spans 12 residues. V shed 11 bases and J shed 3 bases, with 13 bases lying between them. Clones were sequenced by immunoSEQ multiplex PCR, and TCRdb holds only the in-frame ones, with some missing. The sample contains roughly 6,800 clones, about 83% of which appear only once. Samples: about 28 days before transplant, then days 30, 100 and 180 after. The receptor comes from a male patient between 45 and 60 years old who had an allogeneic stem cell transplant from a related donor, so the T cells may come from the graft donor. Some clones in this sample may be carry-over from other donors' samples. This sample comprised PBMCs, obtained 100 days after allogeneic stem cell transplant. The V gene is TRBV6-1, the J gene TRBJ1-1; D remains unclear. CDR3 amino acids: CASALEDTEAFF. CDR3 DNA sequence: TGTGCCTCAGCCCTAGAGGACACTGAAGCTTTCTTT.